This T cell receptor (beta chain) was recorded in a study of blood T cells in healthy people across ages. Together with a sample-barcoded 5' primer, a J-beta primer mix was included in a second PCR lasting about 6 to 11 cycles. TCRdb redid the calling of the 5' RACE reads with MiXCR, one entry per CDR3 protein. The sample has about 2 million distinct CDR3 sequences, around 50% seen once; the top ten hold roughly 2%. The V end lost 2 bases, the J end lost 3 bases, and 11 bases lay between the germline ends. This CDR3 is built from 15 residues. Germline V gene lookup returns CDR1 MNHEY and CDR2 SVGAGI.

This sequence was found in a woman aged 40 to 50 in good health. Sequencing was done on a sample of blood. The J gene is TRBJ2-1, the V gene TRBV6-5, with a possible D match to TRBD2 (7 bases). Written as DNA, the CDR3 is TGTGCCAGCAGTTACGGGGGGGCTCGCTACAATGAGCAGTTCTTC. It is translated as CASSYGGARYNEQFF.